This TCR beta chain comes out of a study of shared clonotypes between healthy human individuals. Here immunoSEQ multiplex PCR was the method, and the copy in TCRdb shows in-frame clones only, minus some. Of around 530,000 clones listed, around three quarters are singletons. CDR1 and CDR2 (germline): GTSNPN, SVGIG (reference sequence). With 5 bases removed from V and 3 bases from J, the gap between germline ends came to 13 bases. The CDR3 totals 13 residues. Every donor was a Caucasian adult from Nashville, Tennessee. The sequencing sample was made of PBMCs. The sequence derives from a woman in her thirties or forties in good health. Some clones in this sample may be carry-over from other donors' samples. V is TRBV30 and J is TRBJ1-1; D not resolved. CDR3 DNA sequence: TGTGCCTGGGTCCAGTCCCCGTACACTGAAGCTTTCTTT. Encoded protein: CAWVQSPYTEAFF.